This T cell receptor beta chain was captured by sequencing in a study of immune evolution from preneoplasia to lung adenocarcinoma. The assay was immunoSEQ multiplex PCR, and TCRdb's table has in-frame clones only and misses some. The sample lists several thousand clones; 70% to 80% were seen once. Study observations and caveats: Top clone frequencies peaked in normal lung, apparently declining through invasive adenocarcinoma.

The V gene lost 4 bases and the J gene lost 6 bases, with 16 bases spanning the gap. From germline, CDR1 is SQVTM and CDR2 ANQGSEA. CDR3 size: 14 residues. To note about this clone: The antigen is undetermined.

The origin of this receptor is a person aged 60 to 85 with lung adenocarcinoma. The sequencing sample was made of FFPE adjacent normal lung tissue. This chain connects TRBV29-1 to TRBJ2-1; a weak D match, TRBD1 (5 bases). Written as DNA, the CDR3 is TGCAGCGTTGCAACAGGAAAAGTGATCAATGAGCAGTTCTTC. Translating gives CSVATGKVINEQFF.